The subject of this entry is one T cell receptor beta chain. The antigen is not known. This record comes from a study of T cell responses to AZD1222 COVID-19 vaccine. The J segment lost 1 base and the V segment lost 6 bases, leaving 2 bases of the junction unmatched. Germline lookup yields CDR1 MDHEN and CDR2 SYDVKM. The CDR3 is made up of 13 amino acids. Study conclusions and caveats: Spike-wide coverage was observed for vaccine-associated CD4 TCRs, with dominant responses at 160-218 and 743-854. It was only after the peak T cell response that any repertoires were sampled. Mostly white British, mostly female donors; authors suggested clonal diversity may be underestimated.

Here immunoSEQ multiplex PCR was the method, and the copy in TCRdb shows in-frame clones only, minus some. The sample carries roughly 96,000 clones, around 89% recorded once. The rearrangement links TRBV28 to TRBJ2-5, with 7 bases that match TRBD2. The TCR comes from an adult in good health. The specimen was peripheral blood, collected on day 0 of AZD1222 vaccination. In DNA, the CDR3 is TGTGCCAGCAGGACTAGCTCCCAAGAGACCCAGTACTTC. This codes for CASRTSSQETQYF.